The rows below give T cell receptor beta chains drawn from one sample of a study of shared clonotypes between healthy human individuals. Measured with immunoSEQ multiplex PCR; TCRdb has only the in-frame clones, and not every one. The sample yields about 2.4 million clones, 93% seen once. Sequenced material: naive CD4+ T cells from PBMCs. These receptors came from a man aged 18 to 29 in good health. Some clones in this sample may be carry-over from other donors' samples. Each CDR3 is given with its conserved first and last residue. A D gene is named only where the DNA matches it firmly. Expanded clones are given a class, and other clones once, few, many or no size at all.

TRBV9	NA	few	13	TRBJ2-2	TGTGCCAGCAGCCTCGAGATAAGCGGGGAGCTGTTTTTT	CASSLEISGELFF
TRBV7-9	NA	once	15	TRBJ1-1	TGTGCCAGCAGCTTAGACTCGGGGGGTGGTACTGAAGCTTTCTTT	CASSLDSGGGTEAFF
TRBV12-5	NA	few	14	TRBJ1-1	TGTGCTAGTGGTTTGTGGGGGCTACCCACTGAAGCTTTCTTT	CASGLWGLPTEAFF
TRBV30	NA	NA	16	TRBJ2-6	TGTGCCTGGAGTAACAACAGGCCATCGGGGGCCAACGTCCTGACTTTC	CAWSNNRPSGANVLTF
TRBV6-1	NA	NA	13	TRBJ1-2	TGTGCCAGCAGTGTCGGAGGACAGAGGGGCTACACCTTC	CASSVGGQRGYTF
TRBV11-3	NA	NA	13	TRBJ2-1	TGTGCCAGCAGCTCGGACAACTACAATGAGCAGTTCTTC	CASSSDNYNEQFF
TRBV4-1	NA	NA	16	TRBJ2-3	TGCGCCAGCAGCCAAGGTCACGGGGCCTTAACAGATACGCAGTATTTT	CASSQGHGALTDTQYF
TRBV9	NA	NA	15	TRBJ1-5	TGTGCCAGCAGCGCCCCAAACCTTAGCAATCAGCCCCAGCATTTT	CASSAPNLSNQPQHF
TRBV7-9	NA	NA	15	TRBJ1-6	TGTGCCAGCAGCTTACTCACAGCAAATAATTCACCCCTCCACTTT	CASSLLTANNSPLHF
TRBV5-1	TRBD2	NA	16	TRBJ2-3	TGCGCCAGCAGCTTCGATATAGCGGGCAGCACAGATACGCAGTATTTT	CASSFDIAGSTDTQYF
TRBV5-4	TRBD1	once	14	TRBJ1-1	TGTGCCAGCAGCTTGGAACAGGGGTGGGCTGAAGCTTTCTTT	CASSLEQGWAEAFF
TRBV5-4	TRBD2	NA	15	TRBJ2-1	TGTGCCAGCAGCGTCCGGACTAGCGGGTACAATGAGCAGTTCTTC	CASSVRTSGYNEQFF
TRBV5-1	NA	NA	15	TRBJ2-7	TGCGCCAGCAGCAGCGGACAGTTTACCTCCTACGAGCAGTACTTC	CASSSGQFTSYEQYF
TRBV27	NA	NA	14	TRBJ2-7	TGTGCCAGCAGTCCTAGGACTACCTCCTACGAGCAGTACTTC	CASSPRTTSYEQYF
TRBV29-1	NA	NA	13	TRBJ2-4	TGCAGCGTTGACAGGACAGAGAAAAACATTCAGTACTTC	CSVDRTEKNIQYF
TRBV9	NA	NA	16	TRBJ1-2	TGTGCCAGCAGCGTAGATGACGGCGGGCTTAACTATGGCTACACCTTC	CASSVDDGGLNYGYTF
TRBV2	NA	NA	15	TRBJ2-2	TGTGCCAGCAGGGATACCGACACGAACACCGGGGAGCTGTTTTTT	CASRDTDTNTGELFF
TRBV4-2	NA	NA	14	TRBJ1-3	TGTGCCAGCAGCCACGACGGCCGGGGAAACACCATATATTTT	CASSHDGRGNTIYF
TRBV19	NA	NA	14	TRBJ2-3	TGTGCCACCCAGCCCGGGGGGCTGAGGGATACGCAGTATTTT	CATQPGGLRDTQYF
TRBV29-1	NA	NA	14	TRBJ1-1	TGCAGCTCCCCCGCAGACAGGCTGAACACTGAAGCTTTCTTT	CSSPADRLNTEAFF
TRBV5-1	TRBD1	NA	14	TRBJ2-3	TGCGCCAGCAGCTTGGTAGGGACAGCAGATACGCAGTATTTT	CASSLVGTADTQYF
TRBV28	NA	NA	12	TRBJ1-1	TGTGCCAGTCGCTTGGGAAAGACTGAAGCTTTCTTT	CASRLGKTEAFF
TRBV2	NA	NA	14	TRBJ2-3	TGTGCCAGCAGTTTTCAGGGGACTATGGATACGCAGTATTTT	CASSFQGTMDTQYF